The 29 T cell receptor beta chains reported below all come from one sample, sequenced in a study of T cells in Graves' hyperthyroidism and ophthalmopathy. Template material for amplifying TCR beta CDR3 regions consisted of RNA transcripts. A set of HTBI primers served as the primers for a first-round RT-PCR of the TCR CDR3. TCRdb processed the multiplex PCR reads anew with MiXCR; each CDR3 protein has one entry. The sample carries 50,000 to 60,000 distinct CDR3 sequences, about 50% recorded once. Sequencing was carried out using blood. The receptor set was obtained from a young woman with Graves' ophthalmopathy.

Remarks on this clonotype: The germline gene is not matched at one end of the junction; a read error may be the cause. CDR3 nucleotide sequence: TGCAGTGCTAGAGATGGATTCGCGGGAGATACGCAGTATTTC. The encoded protein is CSARDGFAGDTQYF. J is TRBJ2-3 and V is TRBV20-1; 7 bases are a match to TRBD2. Germline-derived CDR1 and CDR2 are DFQATT and SNEGSKA (reference sequence). The CDR3 loop spans 14 amino acids.

CDR3 in DNA: TGTGCCAGCTCACCAAACCAGGGTAATGAAAAACTGTTTTTT. Translation: CASSPNQGNEKLFF. The chain is built from TRBV14 and TRBJ1-4; D is perhaps TRBD1 (5 bases). The CDR3 contains 14 residues. Germline V gene data show CDR1 as SGHDN and CDR2 as FVKESK. V gave up 8 bases and J gave up 4 bases, with 14 bases separating them.

This clonotype showed up many times. The genes are TRBV6-6 and TRBJ2-3, with a tentative D call TRBD1 (6 bases). From germline, CDR1 is MNHNY and CDR2 SVGAGI (reference sequence). Trimming took 6 bases from V and 6 from J, leaving 16 bases between them. The CDR3 loop spans 14 amino acids. CDR3 coding DNA: TGTGCCAGCAGAGCGCCAGGGGCAGCGGATACGCAGTATTTT. This translates into CASRAPGAADTQYF.

This clonotype was seen many times. The chain recombines TRBV6-5 with TRBJ1-2; 10 bases agree with TRBD1. The CDR3 totals 16 residues. Trimming cost V 0 bases and J 5 bases; bases outside gene matches: 6. Germline lookup yields CDR1 MNHEY and CDR2 SVGAGI. CDR3 region: CASSYSRTGGGYGYTF. The CDR3 DNA reads as TGTGCCAGCAGTTACTCCCGGACAGGGGGTGGATATGGCTACACCTTC.

As for this clonotype: Relative to the germline gene, one junction end is altered; a read error may explain this. V and J are TRBV7-2 and TRBJ2-3; TRBD2 matches at 7 bases. CDR1 and CDR2 (germline): SGHTA, FQGNSA. The CDR3 is 14 amino acids. The CDR3 sequence is CASRDGGCADTQYF. In DNA, the CDR3 is TGCGCCAGCAGAGACGGGGGGTGTGCAGATACGCAATATTTT.

This clonotype was counted ten times or more. The genes are TRBV5-4 and TRBJ1-4, with 7 bases lining up with TRBD1. Unmatched junction bases numbered 2, after V lost 0 bases and J lost 0 bases. The CDR3 is made up of 16 amino acids. Germline lookup yields CDR1 SGHNT and CDR2 YYREEE (reference sequence). The CDR3 loop is CASSLDQGATNEKLFF. CDR3 in DNA: TGTGCCAGCAGCTTGGATCAGGGGGCAACTAATGAAAAACTGTTTTTT.

This clonotype was counted a few times. This could be a read error, since a much larger clone is one nucleotide away. V usage is TRBV19 and J usage is TRBJ1-1; the match to TRBD1 covers 10 bases. V dropped 5 bases and J dropped 4; count of bases not matched to a gene: 7. There are 15 residues in the CDR3. In germline, CDR1 is LNHDA, CDR2 SQIVND (reference sequence). The CDR3 loop reads CASSYRDRGVTEAFF. The CDR3 DNA is TGTGCCAGTAGTTACCGGGACAGGGGTGTCACTGAAGCTTTCTTT. Looking up the rest from reference TRBV19 and TRBJ1-1 gives the full variable domain: DGGITQSPKYLFRKEGQNVTLSCEQNLNHDAMYWYRQDPGQGLRLIYYSQIVNDFQKGDIAEGYSVSREKKESFPLTVTSAQKNPTAFYLCASSYRDRGVTEAFFGQGTRLTVV.

In the case of this clonotype: Since the CDR3 does not end with the conserved phenylalanine or tryptophan, this likely comes from a read error. It is unclear where the CDR3 begins or ends on the DNA, so no DNA is shown, and the CDR3 is as TCRdb lists it. The V and J genes are TRBV20-1 and TRBJ2-2. The CDR3 totals 16 residues, both ends included. Germline V gene sequence: CDR1 DFQATT, CDR2 SNEGSKA (reference sequence). CDR3 residues: CSARSDIRMNTGEPFL.

The CDR3 DNA follows: TGTGCCACCGCGGACAGGGTGGGGGGATACACCTTC. Its translation: CATADRVGGYTF. The V call is TRBV15, the J call TRBJ1-2; 8 nucleotides match TRBD1. CDR1 LNHNV and CDR2 YYDKDF come from the germline V gene (reference sequence). This CDR3 has 12 residues. Trimming removed 8 bases from V and 11 bases from J; junction bases left unmatched: 10.

This clonotype was found many times. The chain recombines TRBV4-1 with TRBJ2-1, with 9 bases identical to TRBD2. Germline CDR1 MGHRA, CDR2 YSYEKL. This CDR3 region has 16 residues. V shed 2 bases, J shed 3 bases, and the junction held 5 bases outside the gene matches. This chain's CDR3 is CASSQQASGIYNEQFF. CDR3 bases: TGCGCCAGCAGCCAACAAGCTAGCGGGATCTACAATGAGCAGTTCTTC.

The chain uses TRBV29-1 and TRBJ2-1; 8 nucleotides align to TRBD2. Germline CDR1 SQVTM, CDR2 ANQGSEA. The CDR3 length is 13 residues. J gave up 9 bases and V 1 base, and 5 bases lay outside the gene matches. The CDR3 DNA sequence: TGCAGCGTTGAAGCGGGAGGGGCTGGTGAGCAGTTCTTC. Translation: CSVEAGGAGEQFF.

The J gene is TRBJ2-1, the V gene TRBV7-7; perhaps TRBD2 as D (6 bases). V was cut by 6 bases and J by 2 bases, with 17 bases left in between. Germline V gene data show CDR1 as SSHAT and CDR2 as FNYEAQ (reference sequence). The CDR3 extends over 16 amino acids. Here the CDR3 reads CASSFYGSAPYNEQFF. CDR3 sequence (DNA): TGTGCCAGCAGTTTTTACGGGAGTGCCCCCTACAATGAGCAGTTCTTC.

This clonotype was detected many times. The J gene is TRBJ2-1, the V gene TRBV27, with D possibly matching TRBD2 (6 bases). V was pared by 6 bases and J by 6 bases, with 15 bases between. The CDR3 extends over 14 amino acids. Germline lookup yields CDR1 MNHEY and CDR2 SMNVEV (reference sequence). In DNA form, the CDR3 reads TGTGCCAGCAGGCGGGGCTATCCTGGCAATGAGCAGTTCTTC. It specifies CASRRGYPGNEQFF.

Ten or more counts support this clonotype. The chain carries TRBV5-4 and TRBJ1-6; D may be TRBD1 (5 bases). Trimming left V 3 bases short and J 4 bases short, with 14 bases between. Germline V gene lookup returns CDR1 SGHNT and CDR2 YYREEE (reference sequence). CDR3 length equals 16 residues. In DNA form, the CDR3 reads TGTGCCAGCAGCTCGGGACGGACCGAATATAATTCACCCCTCCACTTT. This gives the protein CASSSGRTEYNSPLHF.

This chain links TRBV18 with TRBJ2-1, with D perhaps given as TRBD1 or TRBD2 (5 bases each). CDR3 length: 14 amino acids. Trimming left V 3 bases short and J 5 bases short, with 11 bases between. CDR1 and CDR2 (germline): KGHSH, LQKENI. The CDR3 reads CASSPGTMDNEQFF. CDR3 nucleotides: TGTGCCAGCTCACCCGGGACGATGGACAATGAGCAGTTCTTC. The full variable domain, completed using reference TRBV18 and TRBJ2-1, is NAGVMQNPRHLVRRRGQEARLRCSPMKGHSHVYWYRQLPEEGLKFMVYLQKENIIDESGMPKERFSAEFPKEGPSILRIQQVVRGDSAAYFCASSPGTMDNEQFFGPGTRLTVL.

There are many counts of this clonotype. The chain has TRBV6-1 and TRBJ1-4; TRBD1 might be the D (6 bases). Germline values: CDR1 MNHNS, CDR2 SASEGT. The V gene lost 4 bases and the J gene lost 2 bases, with 8 bases spanning the gap. This CDR3 contains 14 residues. CDR3 DNA: TGTGCCAGCAGTGCACAGGGTACTAATGAAAAACTGTTTTTT. Protein product: CASSAQGTNEKLFF.

This clonotype has a single count. A much larger clone is a single base away; this may be a read error. This chain uses TRBV10-3 with TRBJ1-6; D gene uncertain. CDR1 is ENHRY and CDR2 is SYGVKD in the germline V gene. The CDR3 sequence is 14 residues long. CDR3 loop: CASRFRAGNPPLHF. The CDR3 DNA is TGTGCCAGCAGGTTCCGGGCGGGTAATCCACCCCTCCACTTT.

On this clonotype: This CDR3 is missing its conserved last phenylalanine or tryptophan, likely due to a read error. The DNA is omitted, as the CDR3 cannot be located on it reliably, and the CDR3 follows TCRdb's listing. The gene calls are TRBV12-3 or TRBV12-4 and TRBJ1-1. The CDR3 is 14 residues long, ends included. This CDR3 is CASSLVGINTEAFL.

This chain uses TRBV30 with TRBJ1-1, with D possibly matching TRBD1 (6 bases). The germline CDR1 and CDR2 sequences are GTSNPN and SVGIG (reference sequence). The CDR3 sequence is 13 residues long. V was pared by 3 bases and J by 3 bases, with 11 bases between. For the CDR3, the DNA is TGTGCCTGGAGCCTCGGGGGGCACACTGAAGCTTTCTTT. Residues: CAWSLGGHTEAFF.

J is TRBJ1-3 and V is TRBV7-3; no clear D gene. The germline V gene encodes CDR1 SGHTA and CDR2 FQGTGA. Trimming removed 4 bases from V and 4 bases from J, with 14 bases in between. The CDR3 has 15 amino acids. CDR3 sequence reads: CASSSGWAGGNTIYF. The CDR3 nucleotides read TGTGCCAGCAGCTCGGGGTGGGCGGGAGGAAACACCATATATTTT.

This clonotype has ten or more counts. The chain combines TRBV15 with TRBJ2-2, with 10 bases lining up with TRBD2. The germline V gene encodes CDR1 LNHNV and CDR2 YYDKDF (reference sequence). CDR3 length equals 18 residues. The V segment lost 5 bases and the J segment 3 bases; nucleotides outside the gene matches: 12. The CDR3 loop reads CATSGRPRLAGDTGELFF. CDR3 nucleotide sequence: TGTGCCACCAGCGGGAGACCCAGGCTAGCGGGAGACACCGGGGAGCTGTTTTTT.

This clonotype was found many times. J is TRBJ2-1 and V is TRBV2; a weak D match, TRBD2 (6 bases). CDR1 is SNHLY and CDR2 is FYNNEI in the germline V gene. Trimming removed 8 bases at V and 2 bases at J, with 13 bases between. CDR3 length equals 14 residues. The CDR3: CASGGRLAYNEQFF. DNA of the CDR3: TGTGCCAGCGGTGGGCGACTAGCCTACAATGAGCAGTTCTTC.

The CDR3 loop reads CASRDTGTGAAVSQETQYF. The CDR3 region has the DNA TGTGCCAGCAGGGATACCGGGACAGGGGCGGCGGTGAGCCAAGAGACCCAGTACTTC. This chain links TRBV28 with TRBJ2-5; TRBD1 aligns across 10 bases. CDR1 MDHEN and CDR2 SYDVKM come from the germline V gene. The CDR3 extends over 19 amino acids. Trimming removed 6 bases from V and 1 base from J; junction bases left unmatched: 17.

This clonotype was picked up many times. V and J are TRBV20-1 and TRBJ2-4, with 7 positions matching TRBD2. This CDR3 has 17 residues. Per the germline V gene, CDR1 is DFQATT and CDR2 is SNEGSKA (reference sequence). The V gene end was trimmed by 0 bases and the J gene end by 0 bases; junction bases not matched to a gene: 8. The CDR3 sequence: CSARDRSSGLAKNIQYF. CDR3 nucleotides: TGCAGTGCTAGAGATAGGTCTAGCGGTCTAGCCAAAAACATTCAGTACTTC.

The chain carries TRBV7-3 and TRBJ2-7; D might be TRBD1 (5 bases). Germline CDR1 SGHTA, CDR2 FQGTGA. Trimming took 5 bases from V and 2 from J, leaving 16 bases between them. The CDR3 has 15 amino acids. This CDR3 reads CASSPDTRTTYEQYF. CDR3 DNA: TGTGCCAGCAGCCCAGACACGCGGACAACCTACGAGCAGTACTTC. The whole variable domain, remainder taken from reference TRBV7-3 and TRBJ2-7, is GAGVSQTPSNKVTEKGKYVELRCDPISGHTALYWYRQSLGQGPEFLIYFQGTGAADDSGLPNDRFFAVRPEGSVSTLKIQRTERGDSAVYLCASSPDTRTTYEQYFGPGTRLTVT.

This clonotype appeared many times. The chain carries TRBV7-8 and TRBJ2-7; no clear D gene. Trimming shortened V by 1 base and J by 5 bases, and 12 bases separated the two germline ends. Germline assignment: CDR1 SGHVS and CDR2 FQNEAQ. The CDR3 is made up of 14 amino acids. The CDR3 protein is CASSLGSRQDEQYF. CDR3 sequence (DNA): TGTGCCAGCAGCTTAGGTTCTCGTCAGGACGAGCAGTACTTC.

The V gene is TRBV20-1, the J gene TRBJ2-3; the D gene could be TRBD1 or TRBD2 (5 bases each). CDR3 length: 11 residues. Germline V gene data show CDR1 as DFQATT and CDR2 as SNEGSKA (reference sequence). The ends were cut back, 8 bases at V and 6 bases at J, with 12 bases in the middle. The CDR3 nucleotides are TGCAGTAAGGGACGCCTTGATACGCAGTATTTT. Its protein is CSKGRLDTQYF.

This clonotype was seen repeatedly, ten times or more. The J gene is TRBJ1-5, the V gene TRBV12-3 or TRBV12-4; tentatively, D is TRBD1 (6 bases). Trimming shortened V by 5 bases and J by 6 bases, and 17 bases separated the two germline ends. The CDR3 loop spans 15 amino acids. CDR3 sequence reads: CASSARTEAVQPQHF. Here the CDR3 DNA reads TGTGCCAGCAGTGCCCGGACAGAGGCTGTTCAGCCCCAGCATTTT.

This clonotype showed up just once. The chain links TRBV24-1 to TRBJ2-1; weak D call: TRBD2 (6 bases). From germline, CDR1 is KGHDR and CDR2 SFDVKD. This CDR3 has 16 amino acids. V was shortened by 7 bases and J by 5 bases, with 20 bases between the two germline ends. The CDR3 DNA sequence: TGTGCCACCAGCCCCGCTAGGGGCGGGGTGAACAATGAGCAGTTCTTC. This gives the protein CATSPARGGVNNEQFF.